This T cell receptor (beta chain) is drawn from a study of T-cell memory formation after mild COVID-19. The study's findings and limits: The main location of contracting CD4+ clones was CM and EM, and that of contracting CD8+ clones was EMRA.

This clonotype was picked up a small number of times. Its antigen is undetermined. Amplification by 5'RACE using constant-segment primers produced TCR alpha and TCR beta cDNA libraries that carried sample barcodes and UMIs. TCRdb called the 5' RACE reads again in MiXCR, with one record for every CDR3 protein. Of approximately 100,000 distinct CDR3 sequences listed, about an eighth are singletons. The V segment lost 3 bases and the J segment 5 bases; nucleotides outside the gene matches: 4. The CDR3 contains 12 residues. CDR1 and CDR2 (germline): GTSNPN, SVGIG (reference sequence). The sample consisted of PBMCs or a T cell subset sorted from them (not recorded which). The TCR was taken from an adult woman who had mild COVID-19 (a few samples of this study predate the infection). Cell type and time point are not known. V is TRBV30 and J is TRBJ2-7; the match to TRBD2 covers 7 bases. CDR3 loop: CAWSGGSDEQYF. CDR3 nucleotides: TGTGCCTGGAGCGGGGGGAGCGACGAGCAGTACTTC.